The following is a TCR beta chain sequence with its context. Its antigen remains unknown. An immunoSEQ assay, version v3.0, was performed at survey level. Clones were sequenced by immunoSEQ multiplex PCR, and TCRdb holds only the in-frame ones, with some missing. The data contain some 40,000 clones, roughly 87% of them singletons. The data were obtained in a study of long-term antiretroviral therapy in people with HIV. The study, taken as a whole, reports: Diversity measured after ART increased yet remained under transplant donor controls. Nothing was known about ART adherence, viral resistance or changes in therapy. Blood collection from about 2004 to 2017 possibly occurred under older ART regimens.

Each HIV participant was treated in the United States. The germline V gene has CDR1 SQVTM and CDR2 ANQGSEA. The CDR3 has 14 residues. V dropped 3 bases and J dropped 0 bases, with 9 bases sitting between them. The sample here was unsorted PBMCs, taken 1 year after starting antiretroviral therapy. The chain combines TRBV29-1 with TRBJ2-1; unclear D gene. The clonotype was recovered from a man aged 18 to 29 with HIV. Here the CDR3 reads CSVEKLSSYNEQFF. Written as DNA, the CDR3 is TGCAGCGTTGAGAAATTGAGCTCCTACAATGAGCAGTTCTTC.